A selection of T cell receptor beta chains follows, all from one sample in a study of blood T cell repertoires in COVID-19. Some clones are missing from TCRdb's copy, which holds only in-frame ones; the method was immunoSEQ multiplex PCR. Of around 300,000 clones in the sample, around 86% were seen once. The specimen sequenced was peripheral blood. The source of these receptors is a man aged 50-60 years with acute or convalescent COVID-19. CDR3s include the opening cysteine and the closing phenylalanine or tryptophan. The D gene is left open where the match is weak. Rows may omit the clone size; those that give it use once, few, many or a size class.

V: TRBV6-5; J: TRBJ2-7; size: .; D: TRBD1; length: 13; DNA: TGTGCCAGCAGTTCCCAGGGGGAATACGAGCAGTACTTC; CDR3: CASSSQGEYEQYF
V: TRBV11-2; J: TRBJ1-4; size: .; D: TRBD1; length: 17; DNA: TGTGCCAGCAGCTTAGAACGGGACAGGGGGCGGGGTGAAAAACTGTTTTTT; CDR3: CASSLERDRGRGEKLFF
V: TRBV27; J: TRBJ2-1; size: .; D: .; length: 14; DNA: TGTGCCAGCAGTTTTGGGGGCCCCTGGGATGAGCAGTTCTTC; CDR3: CASSFGGPWDEQFF
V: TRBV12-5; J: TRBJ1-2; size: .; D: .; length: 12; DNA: TGTGCTAGTGGTTCCCCGGGGGTCGGCTACACCTTC; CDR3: CASGSPGVGYTF
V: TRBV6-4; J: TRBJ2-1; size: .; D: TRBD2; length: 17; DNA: TGTGCCAGCAGTGACTCTTCTAGCGGGGGGCAACTCGATGAGCAGTTCTTC; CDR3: CASSDSSSGGQLDEQFF
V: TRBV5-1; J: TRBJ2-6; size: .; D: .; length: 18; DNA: TGCGCCAGCAGCTTGGTTTGGACAGCCTCCTCTGGGGCCAACGTCCTGACTTTC; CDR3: CASSLVWTASSGANVLTF
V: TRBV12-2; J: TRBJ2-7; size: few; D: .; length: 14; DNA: TGTGCAAGTCGGCTCGGGGCAGGGGGTAGCGAGCAGTACTTC; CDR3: CASRLGAGGSEQYF
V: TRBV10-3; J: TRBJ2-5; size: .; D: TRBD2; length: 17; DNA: TGTGCCATCAGGGCCGGGACTAGCGGGGAAATAGCGGAGACCCAGTACTTC; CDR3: CAIRAGTSGEIAETQYF
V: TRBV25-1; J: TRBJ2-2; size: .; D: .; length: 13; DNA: TGTGCCAGCAGTGATTCCCTCTCCGGGGAGCTGTTTTTT; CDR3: CASSDSLSGELFF
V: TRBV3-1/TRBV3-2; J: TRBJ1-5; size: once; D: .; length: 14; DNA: TGTGCCAGCAGCCAGGGGGGAAGCAATCAGCCCCAGCATTTT; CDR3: CASSQGGSNQPQHF
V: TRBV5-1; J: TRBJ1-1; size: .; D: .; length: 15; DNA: TGCGCCAGCAGCTTGGATGCGGGCAGCAACACTGAAGCTTTCTTT; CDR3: CASSLDAGSNTEAFF
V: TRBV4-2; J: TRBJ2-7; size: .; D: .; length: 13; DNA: TGTGCCAGCAGCCAAGAGACAGGCTACGAGCAGTACTTC; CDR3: CASSQETGYEQYF
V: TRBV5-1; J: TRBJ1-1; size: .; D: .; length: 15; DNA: TGCGCCAGCAGCTTGACTGGAGGACCGACCACTGAAGCTTTCTTT; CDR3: CASSLTGGPTTEAFF
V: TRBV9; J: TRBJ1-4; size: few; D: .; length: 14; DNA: TGTGCCAGCAGCATCACAGGGATCGGGGAAAAACTGTTTTTT; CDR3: CASSITGIGEKLFF
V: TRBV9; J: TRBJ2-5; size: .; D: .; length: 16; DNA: TGTGCCAGCAGCGTAGCGGGTGGGACTCTGGAGGAGACCCAGTACTTC; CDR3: CASSVAGGTLEETQYF
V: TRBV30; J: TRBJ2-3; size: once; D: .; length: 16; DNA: TGTGCCTCGATTGCGTGGCTCGCCGGGTTCACAGATACGCAGTATTTT; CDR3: CASIAWLAGFTDTQYF
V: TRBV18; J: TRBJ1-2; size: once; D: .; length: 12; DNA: TGTGCCAGCTCACCCGCACAGGGTGGCTACACCTTC; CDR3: CASSPAQGGYTF
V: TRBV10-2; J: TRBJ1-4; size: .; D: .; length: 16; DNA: TGCGCCAGCAGTTTCGGGGGGAAAAGGGGTAATGAAAAACTGTTTTTT; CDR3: CASSFGGKRGNEKLFF
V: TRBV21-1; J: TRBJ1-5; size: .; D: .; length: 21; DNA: TGTGCCAGCAGCAAGGTCCCGACCGGGACAGGGGGCAGGGTGGGCAATCAGCCCCAGCATTTT; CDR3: CASSKVPTGTGGRVGNQPQHF
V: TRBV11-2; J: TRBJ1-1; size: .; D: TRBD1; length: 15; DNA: TGTGCCAGCAGTTATGACAGGGGAGTGAACACTGAAGCTTTCTTT; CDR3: CASSYDRGVNTEAFF
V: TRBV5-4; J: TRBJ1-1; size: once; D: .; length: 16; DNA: TGTGCCAGCAGCTTTGACCCCAGACAAGCGAACACTGAAGCTTTCTTT; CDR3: CASSFDPRQANTEAFF
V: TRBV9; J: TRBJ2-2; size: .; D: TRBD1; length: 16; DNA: TGTGCCAGCAGCATTCGGACAGGGGTGAACACCGGGGAGCTGTTTTTT; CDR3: CASSIRTGVNTGELFF
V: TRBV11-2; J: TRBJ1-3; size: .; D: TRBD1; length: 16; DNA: TGTGCCAGCAGCCCGGGACAGTATAGCTCTGGAAACACCATATATTTT; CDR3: CASSPGQYSSGNTIYF
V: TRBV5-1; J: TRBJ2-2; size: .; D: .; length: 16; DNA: TGCGCCAGCAGCTTGGCCGAGGGTGGTAGCGCCGGGGAGCTGTTTTTT; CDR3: CASSLAEGGSAGELFF
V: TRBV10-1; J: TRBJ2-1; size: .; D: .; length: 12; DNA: TGCGCCAGCAGTGACTACGGCAATGAGCAGTTCTTC; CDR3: CASSDYGNEQFF
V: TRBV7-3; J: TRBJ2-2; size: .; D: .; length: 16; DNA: TGTGCCAGCAGCATACAGCGGTTTGAGGGCACCGGGGAGCTGTTTTTT; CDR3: CASSIQRFEGTGELFF
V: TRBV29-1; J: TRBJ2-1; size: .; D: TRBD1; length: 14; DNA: TGCAGCGTTGAGGGGACAGGGTCGTTGGATGAGCAGTTCTTC; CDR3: CSVEGTGSLDEQFF
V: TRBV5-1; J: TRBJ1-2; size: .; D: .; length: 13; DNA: TGCGCCAGCAGCCGCGGCGCTAACTATGGCTACACCTTC; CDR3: CASSRGANYGYTF
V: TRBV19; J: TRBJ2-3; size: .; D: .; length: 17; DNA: TGTGCCAGTAGTACCCTCTCGACAGGCCTTTCCACAGATACGCAGTATTTT; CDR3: CASSTLSTGLSTDTQYF
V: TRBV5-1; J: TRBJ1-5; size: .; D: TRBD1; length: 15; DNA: TGCGCCAGCAGCGAGACAGGGTTTAAGAATCAGCCCCAGCATTTT; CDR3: CASSETGFKNQPQHF
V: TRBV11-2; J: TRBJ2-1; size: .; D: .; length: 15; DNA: TGTGCCAGCACCACTAGTAGGGCAGGGGAAGGTGAGCAGTTCTTC; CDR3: CASTTSRAGEGEQFF
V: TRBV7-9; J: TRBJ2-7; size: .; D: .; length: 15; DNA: TGTGCCAGCAGCTTAGCGGGGGGGCCAATTAACGAGCAGTACTTC; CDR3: CASSLAGGPINEQYF
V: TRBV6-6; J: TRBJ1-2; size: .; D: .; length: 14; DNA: TGTGCCAGCAGTTCGATCCGGGACATCTTTGGCTACACCTTC; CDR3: CASSSIRDIFGYTF
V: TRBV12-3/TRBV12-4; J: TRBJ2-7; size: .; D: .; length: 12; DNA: TGTGCCAGCAGTTCCGGGACTCGCGAGCAGTACTTC; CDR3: CASSSGTREQYF
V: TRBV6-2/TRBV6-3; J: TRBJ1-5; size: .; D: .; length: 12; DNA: TGTGCCAGCAGTCTTAGCAATCAGCCCCAGCATTTT; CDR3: CASSLSNQPQHF
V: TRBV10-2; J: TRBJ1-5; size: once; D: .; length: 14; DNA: TGCGCCAGCAGTGAGAGTACAGGGTGGCAGCCCCAGCATTTT; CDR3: CASSESTGWQPQHF
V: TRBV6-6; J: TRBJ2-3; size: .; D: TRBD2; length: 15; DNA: TGTGCCAGCAGGGCTAGCGGGGGGGCACCGGATACGCAGTATTTT; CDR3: CASRASGGAPDTQYF
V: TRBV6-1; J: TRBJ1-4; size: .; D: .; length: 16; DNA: TGTGCCAGCAGTGGAGGGGACACCTCAACTAATGAAAAACTGTTTTTT; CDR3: CASSGGDTSTNEKLFF
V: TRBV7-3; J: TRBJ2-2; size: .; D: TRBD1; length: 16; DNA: TGTGCCAGCAGCCTAAAAGGACAGGGGGCGTTCGGGGAGCTGTTTTTT; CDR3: CASSLKGQGAFGELFF
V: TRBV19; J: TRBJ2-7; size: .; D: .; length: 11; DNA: TGTGCCAGTGGGGCAGCCTACGAGCAGTACTTC; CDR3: CASGAAYEQYF
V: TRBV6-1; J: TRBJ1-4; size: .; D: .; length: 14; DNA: TGTGCCAGCAGTGAACGAGAGGGCAGGGAAAAACTGTTTTTT; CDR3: CASSEREGREKLFF
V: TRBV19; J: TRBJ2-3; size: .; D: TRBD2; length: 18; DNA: TGTGCCAGTAGTTCCTCAGGACTAGCGGTAACTAGCACAGATACGCAGTATTTT; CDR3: CASSSSGLAVTSTDTQYF
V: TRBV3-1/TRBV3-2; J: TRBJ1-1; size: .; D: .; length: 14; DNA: TGTGCCAGCAGCCAACTAGGGGTGGACACTGAAGCTTTCTTT; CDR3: CASSQLGVDTEAFF
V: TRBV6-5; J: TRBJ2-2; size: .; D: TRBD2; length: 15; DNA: TGTGCCAGCAGCCCCAGCGGGGTCCGCACCGGGGAGCTGTTTTTT; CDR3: CASSPSGVRTGELFF
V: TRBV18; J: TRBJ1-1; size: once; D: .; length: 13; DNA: TGTGCCAGCCTGGGGGACATGAACACTGAAGCTTTCTTT; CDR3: CASLGDMNTEAFF
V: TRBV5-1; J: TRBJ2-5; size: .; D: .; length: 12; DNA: TGCGCCAGCAGGAGGCCACAAGAGACCCAGTACTTC; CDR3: CASRRPQETQYF
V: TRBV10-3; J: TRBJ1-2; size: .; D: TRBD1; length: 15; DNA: TGTGCCATCAGTGTCACGACAGGGGGCAGAGATGGCTACACCTTC; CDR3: CAISVTTGGRDGYTF
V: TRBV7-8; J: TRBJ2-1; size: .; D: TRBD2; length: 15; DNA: TGTGCCAGCAGCTTAGGCGGGGGGGCCTTCAATGAGCAGTTCTTC; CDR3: CASSLGGGAFNEQFF
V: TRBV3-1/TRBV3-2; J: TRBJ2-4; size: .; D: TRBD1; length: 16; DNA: TGTGCCAGCAGCCGAGGACAGGTTCGAGGCAAAAACATTCAGTACTTC; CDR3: CASSRGQVRGKNIQYF
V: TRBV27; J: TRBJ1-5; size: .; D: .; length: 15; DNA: TGTGCCAGCAGTTCCCAGGCTTATAGCAATCAGCCCCAGCATTTT; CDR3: CASSSQAYSNQPQHF
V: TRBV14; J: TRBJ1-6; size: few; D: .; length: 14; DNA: TGTGCCAGCAGCCGACTCACCGATAATTCACCCCTCCACTTT; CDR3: CASSRLTDNSPLHF
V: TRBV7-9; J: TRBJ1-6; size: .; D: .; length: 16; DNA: TGTGCCAGCAACCGTGCGGGGGGAGATTATAATTCACCCCTCCACTTT; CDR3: CASNRAGGDYNSPLHF
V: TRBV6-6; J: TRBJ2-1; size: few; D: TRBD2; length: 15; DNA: TGTGCCAGCAGTCCCATCGGGGGGGGGTACAATGAGCAGTTCTTC; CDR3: CASSPIGGGYNEQFF
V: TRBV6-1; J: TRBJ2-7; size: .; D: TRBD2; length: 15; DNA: TGTGCCAGCAGTGAACGCCGGGGGGGGAATGGGGAGCAGTACTTC; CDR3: CASSERRGGNGEQYF
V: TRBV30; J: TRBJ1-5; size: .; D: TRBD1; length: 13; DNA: TGTGCCTGGAGTTGGGACAGAAATCAGCCCCAGCATTTT; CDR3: CAWSWDRNQPQHF